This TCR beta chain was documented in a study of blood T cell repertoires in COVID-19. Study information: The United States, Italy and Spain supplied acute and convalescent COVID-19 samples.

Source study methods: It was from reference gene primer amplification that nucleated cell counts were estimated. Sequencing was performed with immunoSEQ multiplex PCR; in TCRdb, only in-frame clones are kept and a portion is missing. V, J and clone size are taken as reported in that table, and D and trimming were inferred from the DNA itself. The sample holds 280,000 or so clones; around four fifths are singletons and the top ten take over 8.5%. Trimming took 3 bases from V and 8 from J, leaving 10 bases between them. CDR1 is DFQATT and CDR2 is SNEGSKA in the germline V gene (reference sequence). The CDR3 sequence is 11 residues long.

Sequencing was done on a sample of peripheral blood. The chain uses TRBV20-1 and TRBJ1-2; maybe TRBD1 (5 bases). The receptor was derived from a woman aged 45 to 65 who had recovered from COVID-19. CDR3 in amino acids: CSASREYGYTF. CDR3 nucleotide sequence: TGCAGTGCTAGCAGGGAATACGGCTACACCTTC.